The source of this T cell receptor (beta chain) is a study of T cells in Graves' hyperthyroidism and ophthalmopathy. Whole-study context: Before any treatment, at initial diagnosis, peripheral blood was collected. Study-level points and caveats: Model-based prediction identified ophthalmopathy a median around 6.7 months prior to its onset.

Diagnosis rested on symptoms, serum thyroxine and TRAb, thyroid ultrasound, and orbital computed tomography. This blood was taken when hyperthyroidism was first diagnosed, before any ophthalmopathy symptoms existed. This clonotype was detected many times. The antigen remains undetermined. This CDR3 has 12 residues. Germline CDR1 is SQVTM and CDR2 is ANQGSEA. V lost 6 bases and J 6 bases, leaving 14 bases between the germline ends. What was amplified from RNA transcripts were TCR beta CDR3 regions. HTBI primers were used for first-round RT-PCR of the TCR CDR3. Each CDR3 protein gets one entry after TCRdb re-called the multiplex PCR reads with MiXCR. Here the sample spans fewer than 450,000 distinct CDR3 sequences, roughly a sixth being singletons.

The specimen sequenced was blood. The chain couples TRBV29-1 to TRBJ1-1; D is perhaps TRBD1 (5 bases). The clonotype originates from a woman in her 30s with Graves' hyperthyroidism that later progressed to Graves' ophthalmopathy. The CDR3 here is CSVVEATAEAFF. The CDR3, as DNA: TGCAGCGTAGTAGAGGCGACAGCTGAAGCTTTCTTT. Supplemented by reference TRBV29-1 and TRBJ1-1, the full variable domain reads SAVISQKPSRDICQRGTSLTIQCQVDSQVTMMFWYRQQPGQSLTLIATANQGSEATYESGFVIDKFPISRPNLTFSTLTVSNMSPEDSSIYLCSVVEATAEAFFGQGTRLTVV.